This passage covers 26 T cell receptor beta chains from one sample sequenced in a study of cytomegalovirus exposure and HLA in healthy donors (dated by TCRdb to the late 2010s). Receptor amplification or capture employed the immunoSEQ multiplex PCR assay. A mixture of 60 forward primers for TCR Vbeta segments and 13 reverse primers for TCR Jbeta segments was used in the multiplex PCR. TCRdb holds this immuneACCESS table with in-frame rearrangements only. Some clones are missing; in checked studies, unresolved V genes explain under half, and the rest has no known cause. The sample table records under 150,000 clones; approximately 82% of these occur just once. 1.5% to 1.9% of the sample is taken by the ten largest. Sequences were obtained from PBMCs. The receptors here all came from a middle-aged man in good health and CMV-seronegative.

In its sample, this clone was seen once. Written as DNA, the CDR3 is TGTGCCAGTACCCCTTCAATTAGCTCCTACAATGAGCAGTTCTTC. As protein: CASTPSISSYNEQFF. The chain carries TRBV19 and TRBJ2-1; D remains unclear. V shed 7 bases and J shed 0 bases, with 13 bases lying between them. The germline CDR1 and CDR2 sequences are LNHDA and SQIVND (reference sequence). This CDR3 comprises 15 residues.

Notes on this clone: This specimen includes other DNA sequences encoding the same CDR3. This sequence joins TRBV27 and TRBJ2-7; 8 bases fit TRBD2. CDR3 size: 14 residues. The V gene's germline CDR1 is MNHEY and CDR2 SMNVEV (reference sequence). V lost 5 bases, J lost 2 bases, and 5 bases stayed unmatched. The CDR3: CASSLAGGPYEQYF. The DNA for the CDR3 is TGTGCCAGCAGTCTAGCGGGTGGTCCCTACGAGCAGTACTTC.

This clone was found a few times. The J gene is TRBJ1-2, the V gene TRBV23-1; possibly TRBD1 for D (5 bases). TRBV23-1 is filed as an ORF, its function uncertain. Trimming cost V 0 bases and J 7 bases, with 12 bases left between them. This CDR3 is built from 14 residues. The DNA for the CDR3 is TGCGCCAGCAGTCAATCGGGGCGGTGGTGTGGCTACACCTTC. It specifies CASSQSGRWCGYTF.

This clone was seen more than once but under ten times. This chain uses TRBV7-9 with TRBJ2-3; TRBD1 matches at 9 bases. Per the germline V gene, CDR1 is SEHNR and CDR2 is FQNEAQ (reference sequence). Losses at the gene ends were 5 bases for V and 9 bases for J; bases not matched to a gene: 15. The CDR3 is 16 amino acids. The CDR3 DNA is TGTGCCAGCAGCCCGAGGGTGGGGACAGGGATGAGGACGCAGTATTTT. Its protein is CASSPRVGTGMRTQYF.

V usage is TRBV6-1 and J usage is TRBJ2-7, with 11 bases lining up with TRBD2. Per the germline V gene, CDR1 is MNHNS and CDR2 is SASEGT. V shed 1 base and J 7 bases; nucleotides not matched to a gene: 12. The CDR3 is 17 amino acids. CDR3 coding DNA: TGTGCCAGCAGTGAAGAGGTTGGTAGCGGGAGGGCCTGGGAGCAGTACTTC. It is translated as CASSEEVGSGRAWEQYF.

V and J are TRBV10-3 and TRBJ2-7; perhaps TRBD2 as D (5 bases). Trimming stripped 6 bases from V and 3 bases from J, with 15 bases between. From germline, CDR1 is ENHRY and CDR2 SYGVKD. This CDR3 comprises 14 residues. The DNA for the CDR3 is TGTGCCATCAGCGCCTCAGGAGGTAGCTACGAGCAGTACTTC. The encoded protein is CAISASGGSYEQYF.

For the CDR3, the DNA is TGTGCCAGTAGTATGACAGTGAATAGCAATCAGCCCCAGCATTTT. This encodes CASSMTVNSNQPQHF. This chain links TRBV19 with TRBJ1-5; maybe TRBD1 (5 bases). The CDR3 totals 15 residues. Germline V gene data show CDR1 as LNHDA and CDR2 as SQIVND (reference sequence). Trimming cost V 3 bases and J 0 bases, with 9 bases left between them.

The CDR3: CASSLGASYEQYF. CDR3 sequence (DNA): TGCGCCAGCAGCTTGGGAGCCTCCTACGAGCAGTACTTC. The rearrangement joins TRBV5-1 to TRBJ2-7; no clear D gene. This CDR3 region has 13 residues. CDR1 is SGHRS, CDR2 YFSETQ, per germline. The V and J ends lost 0 bases and 0 bases respectively, with 4 bases between them.

This rearrangement joins TRBV7-6 to TRBJ2-5, with TRBD2 as a possible D gene (5 bases). The CDR3 consists of 13 residues. V gave up 3 bases and J gave up 4 bases, with 9 bases separating them. Germline values: CDR1 SGHVS, CDR2 FNYEAQ. CDR3 DNA: TGTGCCAGCAGCTTGACTATCGGAGAGACCCAGTACTTC. Encoded protein: CASSLTIGETQYF.

V is TRBV2 and J is TRBJ2-1; 8 bases map to TRBD1. The junction had 11 bases not matched to a gene; V was cut back by 5 bases and J by 8 bases. This CDR3 contains 15 residues. Germline V gene lookup returns CDR1 SNHLY and CDR2 FYNNEI. The chain's CDR3 is CASSFRGHVGDEQFF. CDR3 bases: TGTGCCAGCAGTTTCAGGGGGCACGTTGGAGATGAGCAGTTCTTC.

V and J are TRBV7-3 and TRBJ2-1, with 10 bases matching TRBD2. The CDR3 consists of 18 residues. Germline lookup yields CDR1 SGHTA and CDR2 FQGTGA. The V and J ends lost 5 bases and 7 bases, in that order; junction bases with no gene match: 17. CDR3 DNA: TGTGCCAGCAGCACCTCCCCGGGACTAGCGAGCGAGGGGAATGAGCAGTTCTTC. It is translated as CASSTSPGLASEGNEQFF.

The chain is built from TRBV6-5 and TRBJ2-5, with D possibly TRBD1 on 6 matching bases. The J call is doubtful: the DNA matches TRBJ2-7 better. The CDR3 runs 15 residues. The V gene's germline CDR1 is MNHEY and CDR2 SVGAGI. The DNA of the CDR3 is TGTGCCAGCAGTTACGCTTTGGACAGCTCCTACGAGCAGTACTTC. Protein: CASSYALDSSYEQYF.

This clone was detected a few times. The chain uses TRBV28 and TRBJ2-7; D perhaps matches TRBD1 (6 bases). Germline CDR1 reads MDHEN; CDR2 reads SYDVKM. V lost 2 bases, J lost 0 bases, and 11 bases lay in between. The CDR3 sequence is 15 residues long. The CDR3 loop reads CASSLGQGFSYEQYF. CDR3 nucleotides: TGTGCCAGCAGTTTAGGGCAGGGGTTCTCCTACGAGCAGTACTTC.

The chain couples TRBV19 to TRBJ1-4, with no clear D. The germline V gene encodes CDR1 LNHDA and CDR2 SQIVND (reference sequence). The CDR3 is 13 residues long. Trimming stripped 1 base from V and 5 bases from J, with 5 bases between. The CDR3 region is CASSIAVNEKLFF. The CDR3 region has the DNA TGTGCCAGTAGTATAGCCGTAAATGAAAAACTGTTTTTT.

This chain joins TRBV4-3 and TRBJ1-1; D uncertain. Germline loops: CDR1 LGHNA, CDR2 YSLEER. This CDR3 is built from 15 residues. V was cut by 6 bases and J by 0 bases, with 14 bases left in between. The CDR3 DNA reads as TGCGCCAGCAGTAACAGAATAACCGTGAACACTGAAGCTTTCTTT. Amino acid sequence: CASSNRITVNTEAFF.

The chain uses TRBV18 and TRBJ2-5; D possibly corresponds to TRBD1 (5 bases). This CDR3 spans 14 amino acids. Between the trimmed V and J ends, which lost 6 bases and 2 bases, there was a span of 13 bases. Germline CDR1 KGHSH, CDR2 LQKENI. The CDR3 loop reads CASSRGQIQETQYF. For the CDR3, the DNA is TGTGCCAGCTCGCGTGGACAAATTCAAGAGACCCAGTACTTC.

The V gene is TRBV5-6, the J gene TRBJ2-2; 8 positions agree with TRBD1. The germline V gene has CDR1 SGHDT and CDR2 YYEEEE. This CDR3 is built from 15 residues. With V trimmed by 1 base and J by 5 bases, 4 bases remained unmatched. The CDR3 region is CASSLLDRVTGELFF. In DNA form, the CDR3 reads TGTGCCAGCAGCTTGCTGGACAGGGTGACCGGGGAGCTGTTTTTT.

V is TRBV7-2 and J is TRBJ2-3, with D possibly being TRBD2 (6 bases). The CDR3 sequence is 17 residues long. Trimming removed 3 bases from V and 3 bases from J, with 19 bases in between. Looked up from germline, CDR1 is SGHTA and CDR2 is FQGNSA. CDR3 nucleotide sequence: TGTGCCAGCAGCTTCCCCCACTCGGGGGTCGGTACAGATACGCAGTATTTT. Residues: CASSFPHSGVGTDTQYF.

The chain combines TRBV10-3 with TRBJ2-2, with 11 bases aligning to TRBD1. Germline V gene sequence: CDR1 ENHRY, CDR2 SYGVKD. J gave up 3 bases and V 4 bases, and 10 bases lay outside the gene matches. The CDR3 runs to 18 residues. The CDR3 sequence is CAISGRGQGAGYTGELFF. Written as DNA, the CDR3 is TGTGCCATCAGTGGTCGTGGACAGGGGGCCGGGTACACCGGGGAGCTGTTTTTT.

CDR3 residues: CASSLAGGVSYEQYF. In nucleotides, the CDR3 is TGTGCCAGCAGCTTAGCCGGCGGGGTCTCCTACGAGCAGTACTTC. The V gene is TRBV7-6, the J gene TRBJ2-7; possible D gene TRBD2, 6 bases. CDR1 and CDR2 (germline): SGHVS, FNYEAQ. The germline V and J ends were trimmed by 0 bases and 0 bases, with 9 bases remaining between them. CDR3 length: 15 residues. Filled out from reference TRBV7-6 and TRBJ2-7, the complete variable domain reads GAGVSQSPRYKVTKRGQDVALRCDPISGHVSLYWYRQALGQGPEFLTYFNYEAQQDKSGLPNDRFSAERPEGSISTLTIQRTEQRDSAMYRCASSLAGGVSYEQYFGPGTRLTVT.

The J gene is TRBJ2-1, the V gene TRBV9, with TRBD2 identical over 12 bases. This CDR3 is 16 amino acids long. The germline gives CDR1 SGDLS, CDR2 YYNGEE. V shed 4 bases, J shed 8 bases, and the junction held 10 bases outside the gene matches. CDR3 DNA sequence: TGTGCCAGCAGCATTGGACTAGCGGGAAGGGGGGATGAGCAGTTCTTC. It yields the protein CASSIGLAGRGDEQFF.

The chain is built from TRBV2 and TRBJ2-7; no definite D call. V was shortened by 8 bases and J by 6 bases, with 8 bases between the two germline ends. Germline CDR1 is SNHLY and CDR2 is FYNNEI. The CDR3 consists of 10 residues. CDR3 sequence reads: CASGLLEQYF. The CDR3 nucleotides are TGTGCCAGCGGGCTCCTCGAGCAGTACTTC.

The chain couples TRBV7-2 to TRBJ2-7; D call uncertain. CDR1 and CDR2 from the germline V gene are SGHTA and FQGNSA. Trimming took 3 bases from V and 2 from J, leaving 11 bases between them. The CDR3 consists of 14 residues. CDR3 residues: CASSFSTAPYEQYF. For the CDR3, the DNA is TGTGCCAGCAGCTTTAGCACTGCACCCTACGAGCAGTACTTC.

This clone was seen once. The rearrangement joins TRBV5-1 to TRBJ2-1; 7 nucleotides agree with TRBD2. Germline CDR1 is SGHRS and CDR2 is YFSETQ. This CDR3 contains 17 residues. Trimming took 1 base from V and 0 from J; bases not matched to a gene: 7. For the CDR3, the DNA is TGCGCCAGCAGCTTGAGGCCTAGCGGAAGCTCCTACAATGAGCAGTTCTTC. Translated, it gives CASSLRPSGSSYNEQFF.

The CDR3 nucleotides are TGTGCCAGCAGGGGGACAACCTACAATGAGCAGTTCTTC. Translation gives CASRGTTYNEQFF. The chain combines TRBV28 with TRBJ2-1; possible D gene TRBD1, 6 bases. The germline CDR1 and CDR2 sequences are MDHEN and SYDVKM. There are 13 residues in the CDR3. Trimming took off 6 bases at V and 2 bases at J, with 8 bases between the two ends. The full variable domain, with the rest looked up from reference TRBV28 and TRBJ2-1, is DVKVTQSSRYLVKRTGEKVFLECVQDMDHENMFWYRQDPGLGLRLIYFSYDVKMKEKGDIPEGYSVSREKKERFSLILESASTNQTSMYLCASRGTTYNEQFFGPGTRLTVL.

The chain carries TRBV27 and TRBJ2-2, with D possibly TRBD1 on 6 matching bases. Germline V gene lookup returns CDR1 MNHEY and CDR2 SMNVEV (reference sequence). CDR3 length: 15 amino acids. V shed 5 bases and J shed 0 bases, with 10 bases lying between them. As DNA, the CDR3 is TGTGCCAGCAGTAGATACAGGGCGAACACCGGGGAGCTGTTTTTT. This codes for CASSRYRANTGELFF.